The text below deals with one T cell receptor (beta chain). The entry originates in a study of blood T cell repertoires in COVID-19. Per the original methods: Scientists estimated how many nucleated cells there were by amplifying reference gene primers. Repertoires were generated with immunoSEQ multiplex PCR, while TCRdb's copy carries only in-frame clones and drops some. For V, J and clone size, that table is used; D and trimming come from the DNA. This sample has about 200,000 clones, with 86% found just once. The J segment lost 2 bases and the V segment lost 2 bases, leaving 9 bases of the junction unmatched. The CDR3 length is 17 residues. The V gene's germline CDR1 is MNHEY and CDR2 SVGEGT.

This sequence was found in a woman aged 45-60 years with acute or convalescent COVID-19. The specimen was peripheral blood. The chain uses TRBV6-2 or TRBV6-3 and TRBJ1-5; 7 bases align to TRBD1. The CDR3 loop is CASSYGVRGPGNQPQHF. In nucleotides, the CDR3 is TGTGCCAGCAGTTACGGAGTGAGGGGGCCGGGCAATCAGCCCCAGCATTTT.